The sequence of this T cell receptor beta chain was determined in a study of glioma-infiltrating T cells. Trimming shortened V by 8 bases and J by 4 bases, and 9 bases separated the two germline ends. This CDR3 has 12 residues. At least ten counts were recorded for this clonotype. Using RNA template, CDR3s of TCR alpha and beta were amplified with iRepertoire arm-PCR. TCRdb fed the multiplex PCR reads into MiXCR, producing one record per CDR3 protein. Of around 180,000 distinct CDR3 sequences listed, about 47% are singletons. Sequencing was done on a sample of glioma tissue, nonneoplastic brain tissue, or PBMCs (not recorded which). This rearrangement joins TRBV12-3 or TRBV12-4 to TRBJ2-1; D call uncertain. The receptor was isolated from a human donor with low-grade glioma or glioblastoma, undergoing nonglioma brain surgery, or in good health (not recorded which). DNA for the CDR3: TGTGCCAGCCTGCTGGAATACAATGAGCAGTTCTTC. Its protein is CASLLEYNEQFF.